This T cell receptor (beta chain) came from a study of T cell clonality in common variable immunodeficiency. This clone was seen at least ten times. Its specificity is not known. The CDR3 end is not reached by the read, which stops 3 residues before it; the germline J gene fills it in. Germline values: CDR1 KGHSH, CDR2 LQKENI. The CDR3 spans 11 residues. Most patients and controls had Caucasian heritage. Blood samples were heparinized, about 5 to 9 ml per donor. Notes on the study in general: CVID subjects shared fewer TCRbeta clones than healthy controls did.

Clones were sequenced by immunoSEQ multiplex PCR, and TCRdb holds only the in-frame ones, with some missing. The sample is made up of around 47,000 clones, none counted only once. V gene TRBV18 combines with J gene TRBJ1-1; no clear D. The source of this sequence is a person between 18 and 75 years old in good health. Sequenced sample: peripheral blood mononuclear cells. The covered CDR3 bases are TGTGCCAGCTCATCAGAATCCGAA. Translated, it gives CASSSESE. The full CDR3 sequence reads CASSSESEAFF.